The TCR beta chain described here comes from a study of human T cells and chemical hapten exposure. Study-wide context: The patch tests put 0.01% DPC on the skin of the upper back and were read 6 days later.

J lost 6 bases, V lost 6 bases, and 4 bases had no gene match. CDR1 is ENHRY, CDR2 SYGVKD, per germline. CDR3 length: 13 amino acids. Time point denoted: patch test 3, about 24 weeks after DPC sensitization. Documented treatment: therapeutic diphenylcyclopropenone sensitization with weekly scalp DPC. TCRdb reprocessed the RACE reads with MiXCR, giving one entry per CDR3 protein. Found here are around 110,000 distinct CDR3 sequences, approximately 10% of them singletons; the top ten hold around 2.2%. The chain recombines TRBV10-3 with TRBJ2-1, with TRBD1 matching over 8 bases. The input for sequencing was whole blood, taken in connection with sensitization to the hapten diphenylcyclopropenone (DPC). This TCR came from a woman between 45 and 60 years old with alopecia areata. Some clones in this sample may be carry-over from other donors' samples. The CDR3 sequence is CAIRTGQVNEQFF. The CDR3 region has the DNA TGTGCCATCAGGACGGGACAGGTCAATGAGCAGTTCTTC.